This is a list of T cell receptor beta chains from one sample in a study of T cell responses to AZD1222 COVID-19 vaccine. The protocol was immunoSEQ multiplex PCR, while the TCRdb copy is restricted to in-frame clones and leaves out a portion. The table includes 70,000 to 90,000 clones, 80% to 90% detected once. The sample consisted of peripheral blood, taken 28 days after the second AZD1222 dose. The origin of the receptors is an adult who received the AZD1222 COVID-19 vaccine. The CDR3 runs from the conserved cysteine through the conserved F or W. Each record gives: J gene, V gene, D gene, clone size, CDR3 DNA, CDR3 protein. The D gene is left open where the match is weak. Clone size is given for some rows only: seen once, a few or many times, or a class if the clone is expanded.

J: TRBJ1-1; V: TRBV27; D: .; size: .; DNA: TGTGCCAGCAGTTTATACAGGATGGGCACTGAAGCTTTCTTT; CDR3: CASSLYRMGTEAFF
J: TRBJ1-1; V: TRBV10-3; D: .; size: .; DNA: TGTGCCATCAGGACTAGCGCCGGGGGATCTACTGAAGCTTTCTTT; CDR3: CAIRTSAGGSTEAFF
J: TRBJ2-7; V: TRBV14; D: .; size: .; DNA: TGTGCCAGCAGCCAAGTCTTGTTTGCCTACGAGCAGTACTTC; CDR3: CASSQVLFAYEQYF
J: TRBJ2-5; V: TRBV7-8; D: .; size: .; DNA: TGTGCCAGCAGCCCCGACAGTTTCGGGACCCAGTACTTC; CDR3: CASSPDSFGTQYF
J: TRBJ1-2; V: TRBV18; D: .; size: .; DNA: TGTGCCAGCTCACCAAGGGAGGTAGGCGCTAACTATGGCTACACCTTC; CDR3: CASSPREVGANYGYTF
J: TRBJ1-2; V: TRBV18; D: .; size: .; DNA: TGTGCCAGCTCACCAAACAAAGCTAACTATGGCTACACCTTC; CDR3: CASSPNKANYGYTF
J: TRBJ2-6; V: TRBV4-3; D: .; size: few; DNA: TGCGCCAGCAGTGGGGCAGCCGGGATCTCTGGGGCCAACGTCCTGACTTTC; CDR3: CASSGAAGISGANVLTF
J: TRBJ2-3; V: TRBV4-2; D: .; size: once; DNA: TGTGCCAGCAGCCAAGAGGTTACCGGGAGCCAGATCACGACGCAGTATTTT; CDR3: CASSQEVTGSQITTQYF
J: TRBJ2-1; V: TRBV9; D: .; size: few; DNA: TGTGCCAGCAGCGTGACTGGAGGGACTGAGCAGTTCTTC; CDR3: CASSVTGGTEQFF
J: TRBJ1-5; V: TRBV30; D: .; size: once; DNA: TGTGCCTGGAGTGTAGGGGGATCGGGCAATCAGCCCCAGCATTTT; CDR3: CAWSVGGSGNQPQHF
J: TRBJ2-2; V: TRBV7-2; D: .; size: once; DNA: TGTGCCAGCAGCTTATCCCACCGTGGGAACACCGGGGAGCTGTTTTTT; CDR3: CASSLSHRGNTGELFF
J: TRBJ1-4; V: TRBV18; D: TRBD1; size: few; DNA: TGTGCCAGCTCGCGGGACAGGGCGACAACTAATGAAAAACTGTTTTTT; CDR3: CASSRDRATTNEKLFF
J: TRBJ1-3; V: TRBV5-6; D: .; size: .; DNA: TGTGCCAGCAGCTTGGTAGGGGAACTAGGAAACACCATATATTTT; CDR3: CASSLVGELGNTIYF
J: TRBJ1-1; V: TRBV7-6; D: .; size: .; DNA: TGTGCCAGCAGCCCTTCTATGAACACTGAAGCTTTCTTT; CDR3: CASSPSMNTEAFF
J: TRBJ2-7; V: TRBV11-3; D: .; size: .; DNA: TGTGCCAGCAGCGCGACCCAGCGATCCGAGCAGTACTTC; CDR3: CASSATQRSEQYF
J: TRBJ2-7; V: TRBV5-6; D: .; size: few; DNA: TGTGCCAGCAGCCGCTATCGCTACGAGCAGTACTTC; CDR3: CASSRYRYEQYF
J: TRBJ2-5; V: TRBV5-5; D: .; size: .; DNA: TGTGCCAGCAGCTTTCCAGGCCCATCGGAGACCCAGTACTTC; CDR3: CASSFPGPSETQYF
J: TRBJ2-1; V: TRBV24-1; D: TRBD2; size: .; DNA: TGTGCCACCAGTGATAGCGGGACCAATGAGCAGTTCTTC; CDR3: CATSDSGTNEQFF
J: TRBJ1-2; V: TRBV12-3/TRBV12-4; D: .; size: .; DNA: TGTGCCAGCAGTTTGGGCAGTAACTATGGCTACACCTTC; CDR3: CASSLGSNYGYTF
J: TRBJ1-2; V: TRBV18; D: TRBD1; size: .; DNA: TGTGCCAGCTCACCAGCCGGCCCGGGACAGCACTATGGCTACACCTTC; CDR3: CASSPAGPGQHYGYTF
J: TRBJ1-2; V: TRBV3-1/TRBV3-2; D: .; size: .; DNA: TGTGCCAGCAGCCAAGATCAAGCCTATGGCTACACCTTC; CDR3: CASSQDQAYGYTF
J: TRBJ2-7; V: TRBV6-5; D: TRBD2; size: .; DNA: TGTGCCAGCAGTTGGGGTCCGTCCGGGAGGGCCTACGAGCAGTACTTC; CDR3: CASSWGPSGRAYEQYF
J: TRBJ2-7; V: TRBV19; D: TRBD1; size: .; DNA: TGTGCCAGTAGTTCCCGGGACAGGGGGTACAAAGTCCACGAGCAGTACTTC; CDR3: CASSSRDRGYKVHEQYF
J: TRBJ1-2; V: TRBV4-2; D: TRBD1; size: .; DNA: TGTGCCAGCAGCCAAGATAGGGCAGGGGGTCGGTATGGCTACACCTTC; CDR3: CASSQDRAGGRYGYTF
J: TRBJ2-2; V: TRBV6-6; D: .; size: .; DNA: TGTGCCAGCAGCCGTAGCGGGAACACCGGGGAGCTGTTTTTT; CDR3: CASSRSGNTGELFF
J: TRBJ1-4; V: TRBV24-1; D: .; size: .; DNA: TGTGCCACCAGTGAAACAACAGGAGCAACTAATGAAAAACTGTTTTTT; CDR3: CATSETTGATNEKLFF
J: TRBJ2-7; V: TRBV5-8; D: TRBD2; size: .; DNA: TGTGCCAGCAGCTCGGGGGGGGCTTTCTCCTACGAGCAGTACTTC; CDR3: CASSSGGAFSYEQYF
J: TRBJ1-4; V: TRBV5-1; D: TRBD1; size: .; DNA: TGCGCCAGCAGCGTTGGACAGGGGAGTGAAAAACTGTTTTTT; CDR3: CASSVGQGSEKLFF
J: TRBJ2-1; V: TRBV21-1; D: .; size: .; DNA: TGTGCCAGACCCGCGGGGGGAGGCAGAGGACTACCCTTTACAAATGAGCAGTTCTTC; CDR3: CARPAGGGRGLPFTNEQFF
J: TRBJ1-1; V: TRBV7-2; D: TRBD1; size: .; DNA: TGTGCCAGCAGCTTACAGGGGGCGCGGACTGAAGCTTTCTTT; CDR3: CASSLQGARTEAFF
J: TRBJ1-2; V: TRBV21-1; D: .; size: .; DNA: TGTGCCAGCAGCCCCAGGTCGGCTAGGGGCTACACCTTC; CDR3: CASSPRSARGYTF
J: TRBJ1-2; V: TRBV19; D: TRBD1; size: .; DNA: TGTGCCAGTAGTCCGGGAGGACAGGGGGCTTTTGGCTACACCTTC; CDR3: CASSPGGQGAFGYTF
J: TRBJ2-1; V: TRBV10-3; D: TRBD2; size: .; DNA: TGTGCCATCAAGCGGGAGGGCCCGAATGAGCAGTTCTTC; CDR3: CAIKREGPNEQFF
J: TRBJ2-2; V: TRBV6-1; D: .; size: .; DNA: TGTGCCAGCAGTGTACTAGGTGGGGTGAGGGGAAACACCGGGGAGCTGTTTTTT; CDR3: CASSVLGGVRGNTGELFF
J: TRBJ2-3; V: TRBV5-1; D: .; size: .; DNA: TGCGCCAGCAGCTTGGGTGGTAGCACAGATACGCAGTATTTT; CDR3: CASSLGGSTDTQYF
J: TRBJ2-1; V: TRBV4-3; D: .; size: .; DNA: TGCGCCAGCAGCCAGGGGGGACATCACGGGAATGAGCAGTTCTTC; CDR3: CASSQGGHHGNEQFF
J: TRBJ2-7; V: TRBV2; D: TRBD2; size: .; DNA: TGTGCCAGCAGTGGGCTAGCGGGAGGGCCACGAACCTACGAGCAGTACTTC; CDR3: CASSGLAGGPRTYEQYF
J: TRBJ2-7; V: TRBV7-2; D: TRBD2; size: .; DNA: TGTGCCAGCAGCTTAGGACTAGCGGAAGGCGAGCAGTACTTC; CDR3: CASSLGLAEGEQYF
J: TRBJ1-5; V: TRBV6-1; D: .; size: once; DNA: TGTGCCAGCAGTGAACCGCGACAGCCCCAGCATTTT; CDR3: CASSEPRQPQHF
J: TRBJ2-3; V: TRBV9; D: .; size: .; DNA: TGTGCCAGTACAGGTCCCGTGGGAGATACGCAGTATTTT; CDR3: CASTGPVGDTQYF
J: TRBJ1-3; V: TRBV7-8; D: TRBD1; size: .; DNA: TGTGCCAGCAGCCGACAGGGAACGGGTGGAAACACCATATATTTT; CDR3: CASSRQGTGGNTIYF
J: TRBJ1-6; V: TRBV7-8; D: .; size: once; DNA: TGTGCCAGCAGCTTAGGGTCAGGAAATAATTCACCCCTCCACTTT; CDR3: CASSLGSGNNSPLHF
J: TRBJ2-1; V: TRBV19; D: TRBD2; size: .; DNA: TGTGCCAGTAGTATAGCGCGGGAGGCTGGGTTTGAGCAGTTCTTC; CDR3: CASSIAREAGFEQFF
J: TRBJ1-6; V: TRBV2; D: TRBD1; size: once; DNA: TGTGCCAGCTTCCCGGACAGGGACTCACCCCTCCACTTT; CDR3: CASFPDRDSPLHF
J: TRBJ2-2; V: TRBV5-1; D: TRBD1; size: .; DNA: TGCGCCAGCAACCACGGACAGGGCACCGGGGAGCTGTTTTTT; CDR3: CASNHGQGTGELFF
J: TRBJ1-4; V: TRBV12-3/TRBV12-4; D: TRBD1; size: .; DNA: TGTGCCAGCAGCCGACAGGGGTTCGAAAAACTGTTTTTT; CDR3: CASSRQGFEKLFF
J: TRBJ2-3; V: TRBV24-1; D: TRBD2; size: .; DNA: TGTGCCACCAGCCTAGCGGGAGACACAGATACGCAGTATTTT; CDR3: CATSLAGDTDTQYF